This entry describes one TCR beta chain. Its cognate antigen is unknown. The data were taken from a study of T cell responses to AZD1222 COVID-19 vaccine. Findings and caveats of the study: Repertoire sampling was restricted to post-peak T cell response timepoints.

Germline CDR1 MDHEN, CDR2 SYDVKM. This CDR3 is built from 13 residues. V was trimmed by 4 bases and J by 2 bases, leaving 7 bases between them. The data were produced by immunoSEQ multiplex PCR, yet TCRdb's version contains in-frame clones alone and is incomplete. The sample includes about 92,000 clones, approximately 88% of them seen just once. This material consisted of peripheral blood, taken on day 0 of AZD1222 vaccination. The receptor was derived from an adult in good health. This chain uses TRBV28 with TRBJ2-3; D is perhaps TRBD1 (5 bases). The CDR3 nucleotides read TGTGCCAGCAGTTCCAGGGCCACAGATACGCAGTATTTT. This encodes CASSSRATDTQYF.